The rows below give T cell receptor beta chains drawn from one sample of a study of T cell changes during pregnancy in multiple sclerosis. Generated by immunoSEQ multiplex PCR, the TCRdb table keeps only in-frame clones and is missing some. This sample yields some 39,000 clones, of which about nine tenths are seen a single time; 0.3% to 0.4% belongs to the top ten. The sequencing used CD4+ T cells from peripheral blood mononuclear cells, collected in the third trimester of pregnancy. These receptors were obtained from a female donor in good health, enrolled as a control in a pregnancy study. CDR3s include the opening cysteine and the closing phenylalanine or tryptophan. The order of the fields is D gene, clone size, J gene, CDR3 length, V gene, CDR3 DNA, CDR3 protein. The D gene is left open where the match is weak. Size is omitted from some rows. Given values are once, few, many or a class for expanded clones.

D: -; size: -; J: TRBJ2-3; length: 13; V: TRBV7-2; DNA: TGTGCCAGCAGCTTAATGCTATCAGATACGCAGTATTTT; CDR3: CASSLMLSDTQYF
D: -; size: -; J: TRBJ1-3; length: 15; V: TRBV14; DNA: TGTGCCAGCAGCCAAGTCGCCAGGTCTGGAAACACCATATATTTT; CDR3: CASSQVARSGNTIYF
D: -; size: -; J: TRBJ1-1; length: 18; V: TRBV9; DNA: TGTGCCAGCAGCGTAGCGTTGTCAGGGACACTTATGAACACTGAAGCTTTCTTT; CDR3: CASSVALSGTLMNTEAFF
D: -; size: -; J: TRBJ1-2; length: 16; V: TRBV14; DNA: TGTGCCAGCAGCCAACAACTCGGTCTCTATCTCTATGGCTACACCTTC; CDR3: CASSQQLGLYLYGYTF
D: -; size: -; J: TRBJ1-2; length: 14; V: TRBV5-1; DNA: TGCGCCAGCAGCTTGGACCCGCGTAACTATGGCTACACCTTC; CDR3: CASSLDPRNYGYTF
D: -; size: -; J: TRBJ1-4; length: 14; V: TRBV28; DNA: TGTGCCAGCAGTTTACCCCCCCCGGCGGGAAAACTGTTTTTT; CDR3: CASSLPPPAGKLFF
D: -; size: -; J: TRBJ2-1; length: 14; V: TRBV5-1; DNA: TGCGCCAGCAGCTTGGATCCACTTCGAAATGAGCAGTTCTTC; CDR3: CASSLDPLRNEQFF
D: -; size: -; J: TRBJ2-5; length: 15; V: TRBV7-6; DNA: TGTGCCAGCAGCTTAATTGGACAGACTCAAGAGACCCAGTACTTC; CDR3: CASSLIGQTQETQYF
D: -; size: -; J: TRBJ1-5; length: 14; V: TRBV6-5; DNA: TGTGCCAGCAGTCTTGACAGTTTCAATCAGCCCCAGCATTTT; CDR3: CASSLDSFNQPQHF
D: -; size: few; J: TRBJ2-5; length: 14; V: TRBV5-4; DNA: TGTGCCAGCAGCCCGGACTCCCCTCAAGAGACCCAGTACTTC; CDR3: CASSPDSPQETQYF
D: TRBD1; size: -; J: TRBJ1-1; length: 14; V: TRBV7-9; DNA: TGTGCCAGCAGCTTAGGGACAGGACTCACTGAAGCTTTCTTT; CDR3: CASSLGTGLTEAFF
D: TRBD2; size: -; J: TRBJ2-2; length: 14; V: TRBV7-8; DNA: TGTGCCAGCAGCTTAGGAGCGGGAGGGGGGGAGCTGTTTTTT; CDR3: CASSLGAGGGELFF
D: TRBD1; size: -; J: TRBJ2-1; length: 11; V: TRBV12-5; DNA: TGTGCTAGTGGCCGAGGGGACAGGGTTATCTTC; CDR3: CASGRGDRVIF
D: -; size: -; J: TRBJ1-1; length: 15; V: TRBV6-1; DNA: TGTGCCAGCAGTGAAAGGGGGTTGCTGAACACTGAAGCTTTCTTT; CDR3: CASSERGLLNTEAFF
D: TRBD1; size: -; J: TRBJ2-7; length: 16; V: TRBV18; DNA: TGTGCCAGCTCTGTGGGCGGGACAGGGGACTCCTACGAGCAGTACTTC; CDR3: CASSVGGTGDSYEQYF
D: TRBD2; size: -; J: TRBJ2-3; length: 19; V: TRBV7-8; DNA: TGTGCCAGCAGCTTAGTTGTCAGGGGATACTCTAGCGGGACCGATACGCAGTATTTT; CDR3: CASSLVVRGYSSGTDTQYF
D: TRBD1; size: few; J: TRBJ1-6; length: 14; V: TRBV27; DNA: TGTGCCAGCAGTCCAGGGACAGGCTATGCACCCCTCCACTTT; CDR3: CASSPGTGYAPLHF
D: -; size: -; J: TRBJ2-1; length: 12; V: TRBV7-6; DNA: TGTGCCAGCAGCCCCAGGGCCAATGAGCAGTTCTTC; CDR3: CASSPRANEQFF
D: -; size: -; J: TRBJ2-7; length: 14; V: TRBV29-1; DNA: TGCAGCGTTGCCCCTCGAGGTGGGAGCTACGAGCAGTACTTC; CDR3: CSVAPRGGSYEQYF
D: -; size: -; J: TRBJ2-5; length: 15; V: TRBV15; DNA: TGTGCCACCAGCAGAGATCTGGCAGGTGAAGAGACCCAGTACTTC; CDR3: CATSRDLAGEETQYF
D: -; size: -; J: TRBJ1-4; length: 16; V: TRBV7-3; DNA: TGTGCCAGCAGCCCCCGTGGGCCATCAACTAATGAAAAACTGTTTTTT; CDR3: CASSPRGPSTNEKLFF
D: -; size: -; J: TRBJ2-7; length: 14; V: TRBV15; DNA: TGTGCCACCAGCAGAAAGGGACAATCCTACGAGCAGTACTTC; CDR3: CATSRKGQSYEQYF
D: TRBD2; size: -; J: TRBJ2-7; length: 14; V: TRBV28; DNA: TGTGCCAGCAGTTTAGCGGGAGTAAAAGACGAGCAGTACTTC; CDR3: CASSLAGVKDEQYF
D: -; size: -; J: TRBJ1-2; length: 12; V: TRBV2; DNA: TGTGCCAGCAGTGCCGACTCTCCTGGCTACACCTTC; CDR3: CASSADSPGYTF
D: -; size: -; J: TRBJ2-2; length: 15; V: TRBV6-1; DNA: TGTGCCAGCAGTGATTGGGGAGGTGTTGACGGGGAGCTGTTTTTT; CDR3: CASSDWGGVDGELFF
D: -; size: few; J: TRBJ2-1; length: 15; V: TRBV7-9; DNA: TGTGCCAGCAGCTTAGCGGGGGGGCCGCTTAGTGAGCAGTTCTTC; CDR3: CASSLAGGPLSEQFF
D: -; size: once; J: TRBJ2-3; length: 11; V: TRBV20-1; DNA: TGCAGTGCTGCGGCCGGGACTCCGCGGGATTTT; CDR3: CSAAAGTPRDF
D: -; size: once; J: TRBJ1-2; length: 15; V: TRBV21-1; DNA: TGTGCCAGCAGCAAAAGGGGCGGCAGGAACTATGGCTACACCTTC; CDR3: CASSKRGGRNYGYTF
D: TRBD1; size: once; J: TRBJ1-2; length: 12; V: TRBV18; DNA: TGTGCCAGCTCACCCGACAGGGTGGACTACACCTTC; CDR3: CASSPDRVDYTF
D: -; size: -; J: TRBJ2-2; length: 16; V: TRBV2; DNA: TGTGCCGGATCCTCATGGCCCAACCGGGGGACCGGGGAGCTGTTTTTT; CDR3: CAGSSWPNRGTGELFF
D: -; size: -; J: TRBJ2-3; length: 16; V: TRBV4-2; DNA: TGTGCCAGCAGCCAAGAAACCCCCCCCCGGACAGATACGCAGTATTTT; CDR3: CASSQETPPRTDTQYF
D: -; size: -; J: TRBJ1-1; length: 12; V: TRBV6-5; DNA: TGTGCCAGCATTAAAGACACAGGGTCGGCTTTCTTT; CDR3: CASIKDTGSAFF
D: TRBD2; size: -; J: TRBJ2-7; length: 16; V: TRBV28; DNA: TGTGCCAGCAGTTCCCCCGCTAGCGGGAGCTCCTACGAGCAGTACTTC; CDR3: CASSSPASGSSYEQYF
D: -; size: once; J: TRBJ2-5; length: 11; V: TRBV7-9; DNA: TGTGCCAGCACGAGCGGAGAGACCCAGTACTTC; CDR3: CASTSGETQYF
D: -; size: few; J: TRBJ1-1; length: 14; V: TRBV28; DNA: TGTGCCAGCAGTTTTCCGACTTTGAACACTGAAGCTTTCTTT; CDR3: CASSFPTLNTEAFF
D: TRBD2; size: -; J: TRBJ2-1; length: 13; V: TRBV5-6; DNA: TGTGCCAGCGGGGCGGGGGGGCCCACTGAGCAGTTCTTC; CDR3: CASGAGGPTEQFF
D: -; size: -; J: TRBJ1-1; length: 13; V: TRBV10-3; DNA: TGTGCCATCGCCGGGGAGGGCAACACTGAAGCTTTCTTT; CDR3: CAIAGEGNTEAFF
D: TRBD2; size: -; J: TRBJ2-2; length: 17; V: TRBV5-6; DNA: TGTGCCAGCAGCTTGGGGATGACTAGCGCCGACACCGGGGAGCTGTTTTTT; CDR3: CASSLGMTSADTGELFF
D: -; size: -; J: TRBJ1-1; length: 16; V: TRBV21-1; DNA: TGTGCCAGCAGCATACCAGGGGGTCGGTGGAACACTGAAGCTTTCTTT; CDR3: CASSIPGGRWNTEAFF
D: TRBD2; size: -; J: TRBJ2-3; length: 16; V: TRBV6-5; DNA: TGTGCCAGCAGTTCCTTGGGACTAGCGAGGGCAGATACGCAGTATTTT; CDR3: CASSSLGLARADTQYF
D: -; size: -; J: TRBJ2-1; length: 14; V: TRBV9; DNA: TGTGCCAGCAGCCCAGCGGCTTGGGACAATGAGCAGTTCTTC; CDR3: CASSPAAWDNEQFF
D: -; size: -; J: TRBJ2-3; length: 14; V: TRBV7-9; DNA: TGTGCCAGCAGCTTAGAGGGGGAGACAGATACGCAGTATTTT; CDR3: CASSLEGETDTQYF
D: -; size: -; J: TRBJ2-7; length: 13; V: TRBV28; DNA: TGTGCCAGCAGTCTGGACACCCCCTACGAGCAGTACTTC; CDR3: CASSLDTPYEQYF
D: -; size: -; J: TRBJ2-1; length: 13; V: TRBV11-1; DNA: TGTGCCAGCAGCTCCACTAGTTCAACCGAGCAGTTCTTC; CDR3: CASSSTSSTEQFF
D: TRBD1; size: -; J: TRBJ1-5; length: 20; V: TRBV11-2; DNA: TGTGCCAGCAGCTTAGAACCCAGGACAGGGGGCGGCCCCAGAAGGGGGCCCCAGCATTTT; CDR3: CASSLEPRTGGGPRRGPQHF
D: -; size: -; J: TRBJ2-5; length: 15; V: TRBV5-4; DNA: TGTGCCAGCAGATCCCTACAGGGTCCCGGGGAGACCCAGTACTTC; CDR3: CASRSLQGPGETQYF
D: -; size: -; J: TRBJ1-3; length: 14; V: TRBV9; DNA: TGTGCCAGCAGCGTAGAAGACGGGAGGAACACCATATATTTT; CDR3: CASSVEDGRNTIYF
D: TRBD1; size: -; J: TRBJ1-2; length: 14; V: TRBV5-4; DNA: TGTGCCAGCAGCTCCAACCAGGGGGCGGGTGGCTACACCTTC; CDR3: CASSSNQGAGGYTF
D: TRBD1; size: -; J: TRBJ1-5; length: 17; V: TRBV4-1; DNA: TGCGCCAGCAGCCAAGATTGGACAGGGTCTAGCGATCAGCCCCAGCATTTT; CDR3: CASSQDWTGSSDQPQHF
D: TRBD1; size: few; J: TRBJ1-2; length: 17; V: TRBV5-6; DNA: TGTGCCAGCAGCGTGGTACGGCGGGACAGGGCCTTCCATGGCTACACCTTC; CDR3: CASSVVRRDRAFHGYTF
D: TRBD2; size: -; J: TRBJ2-1; length: 13; V: TRBV5-1; DNA: TGCGCCAGCGATCTAGCGGGAACGGATGAGCAGTTCTTC; CDR3: CASDLAGTDEQFF
D: TRBD1; size: -; J: TRBJ1-5; length: 17; V: TRBV5-6; DNA: TGTGCCAGCAGCTTGGAGGGACAGGGAAGTCGCAATCAGCCCCAGCATTTT; CDR3: CASSLEGQGSRNQPQHF
D: -; size: -; J: TRBJ1-1; length: 14; V: TRBV7-9; DNA: TGTGCCAGCAGCCAGAGACAGACGAACACTGAAGCTTTCTTT; CDR3: CASSQRQTNTEAFF